This entry is about one T cell receptor beta chain. Its antigen is unknown. The sample originates from a study of cytomegalovirus exposure and HLA in healthy donors. At the level of the study: The roughly 130 validation repertoires used the same platform as the roughly 720 first-cohort repertoires (as reported by a later analysis). General study findings and limits: The finding came from a later analysis; first-cohort TCR clusters tended to co-occur in the 110 or so validation repertoires. Investigators reported 150 to 200 TCR beta chains as tied to cytomegalovirus.

Donors were drawn from the 120-subject validation cohort, separate from the roughly 700-subject first cohort. TCRdb keeps only in-frame clones here, not all; method: immunoSEQ multiplex PCR. Of 65,000 or so clones listed, about 91% are singletons. The sample taken for sequencing was PBMCs. The TCR comes from a woman aged 18-29 years in good health and CMV-seronegative.

CDR3 sequence: CATSGGRVRPGGAFF. Written as DNA, the CDR3 is TGTGCCACCAGCGGGGGCCGGGTGCGGCCCGGTGGAGCTTTCTTT. The rearrangement joins TRBV15 to TRBJ1-1, with D tentatively TRBD1 (6 bases). The V and J ends lost 5 bases and 10 bases respectively, with 23 bases between them. CDR1 LNHNV and CDR2 YYDKDF come from the germline V gene (reference sequence). This CDR3 region has 15 residues.